This T cell receptor (beta chain) stems from a study of blood T cell repertoires in COVID-19. Across the whole study: Acute and convalescent COVID-19 specimens originated in the United States, Italy and Spain. PBMCs, B-cell-depleted T cells, or T cells were the source of the cDNA or gDNA that made up the material.

Source study methods: Reference gene primers were amplified, and this amplification served to estimate nucleated cell counts. Sequencing used immunoSEQ multiplex PCR; TCRdb keeps in-frame clones, though not all of them. That table is the source of V, J and clone size, and D and trimming were worked out from the DNA. The table has some 250,000 clones, about 80% seen once. Germline V gene data show CDR1 as KGHSH and CDR2 as LQKENI. V lost 1 base to trimming and J lost 2 bases, with 12 bases between them. This CDR3 region has 15 residues. The TCR sequence derives from a woman aged 80 or over with acute or convalescent COVID-19. Sequenced sample: peripheral blood. This chain links TRBV18 with TRBJ2-7, with a tentative D call TRBD2 (6 bases). The CDR3 DNA reads TGTGCCAGCTCACCACGGAGGGGCAGCGCCTACGAGCAGTACTTC. Its translation: CASSPRRGSAYEQYF.